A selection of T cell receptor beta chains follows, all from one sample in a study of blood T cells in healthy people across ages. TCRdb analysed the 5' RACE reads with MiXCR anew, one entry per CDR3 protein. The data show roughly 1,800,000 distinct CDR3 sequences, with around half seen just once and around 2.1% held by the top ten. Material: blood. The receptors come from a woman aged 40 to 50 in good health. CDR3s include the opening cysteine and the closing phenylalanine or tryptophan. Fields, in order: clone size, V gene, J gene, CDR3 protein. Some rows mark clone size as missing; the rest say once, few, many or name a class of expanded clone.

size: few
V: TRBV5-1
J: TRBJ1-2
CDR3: CASSLGLTGGDSRYGYTF

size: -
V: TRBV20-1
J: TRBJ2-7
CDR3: CSAEPLRGALYEQYF

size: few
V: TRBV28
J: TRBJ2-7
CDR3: CASEKMQGAYEQYF

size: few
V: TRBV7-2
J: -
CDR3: CASSYEQGIGGETQYF

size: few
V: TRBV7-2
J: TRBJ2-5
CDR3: CASRPLPQETQYF

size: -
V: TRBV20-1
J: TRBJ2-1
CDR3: CSGIQGSKDYNEQFF

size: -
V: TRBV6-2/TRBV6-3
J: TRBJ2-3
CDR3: CASSYQDRRTDTQYF

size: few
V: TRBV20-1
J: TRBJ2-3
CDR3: CSARPYPGASTDTQYF

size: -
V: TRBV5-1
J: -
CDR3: CASSLEQDNYEQYF

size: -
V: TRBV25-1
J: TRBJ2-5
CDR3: CASSEWRTGDDDQTQYF

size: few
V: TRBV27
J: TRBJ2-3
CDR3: CASTDEWGAVGTDTQYF

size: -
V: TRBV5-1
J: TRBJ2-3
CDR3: CASSLAAGSPDTQYF

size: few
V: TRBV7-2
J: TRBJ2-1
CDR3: CASSLKRASGGAGNEQFF

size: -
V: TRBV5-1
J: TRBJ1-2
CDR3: CASNTGTPLNYGYTF

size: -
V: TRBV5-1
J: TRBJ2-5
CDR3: CASSLKQGTETQYF

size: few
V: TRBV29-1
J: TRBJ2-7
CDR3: CSVLGRSNEQYF

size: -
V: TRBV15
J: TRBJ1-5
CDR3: CATSITVGDQPQHF

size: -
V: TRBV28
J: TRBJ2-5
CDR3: CASSLHGNQETQYF

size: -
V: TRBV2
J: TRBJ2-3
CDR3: CASSGPTRGNTDTQYF

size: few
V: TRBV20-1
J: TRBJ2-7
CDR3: CSARGRESYEQYF

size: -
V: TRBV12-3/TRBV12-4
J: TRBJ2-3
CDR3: CASRQAEARHDTQYF

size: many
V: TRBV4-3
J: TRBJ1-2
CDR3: CASSQDLRGTDGYTF

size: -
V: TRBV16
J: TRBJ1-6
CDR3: CASSQNIVSPPLHF

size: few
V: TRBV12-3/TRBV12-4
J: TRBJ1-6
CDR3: CASSFGQDPRKSLHF

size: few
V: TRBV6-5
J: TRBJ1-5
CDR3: CASSEQGFQPQHF

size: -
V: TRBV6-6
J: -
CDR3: CASNQGSDEQYF

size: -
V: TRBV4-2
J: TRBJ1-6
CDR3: CASSKQHGYNSPLHF

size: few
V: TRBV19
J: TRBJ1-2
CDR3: CATHPGGYYGYTF

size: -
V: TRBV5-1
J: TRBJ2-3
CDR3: CASSWSRDRADTQYF

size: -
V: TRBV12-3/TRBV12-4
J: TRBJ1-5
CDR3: CASSLGFVKPQHF

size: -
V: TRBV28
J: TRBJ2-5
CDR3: CASSLFAGPGETQYF

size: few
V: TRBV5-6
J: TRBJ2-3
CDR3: CASSSGTGFSTDTQYF

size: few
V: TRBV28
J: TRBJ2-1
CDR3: CASSGSGTGINNEQFF

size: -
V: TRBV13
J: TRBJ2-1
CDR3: CASSLGRGGEEQFF

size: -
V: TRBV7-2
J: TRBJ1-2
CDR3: CASSLESGDRGDGYTF

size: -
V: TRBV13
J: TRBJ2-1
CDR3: CASSPPGATSGDYNEQFF

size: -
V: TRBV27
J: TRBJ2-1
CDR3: CASSLQGALWDEQFF

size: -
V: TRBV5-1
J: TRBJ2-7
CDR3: CASSLTGGSVHEQYF

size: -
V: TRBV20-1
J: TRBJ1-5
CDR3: CSATADRGSNQPQHF

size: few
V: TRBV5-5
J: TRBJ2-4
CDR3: CASSQGFRGVPGLGNIQYF

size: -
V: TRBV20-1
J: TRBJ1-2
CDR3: CSAYLTTGREYGYTF

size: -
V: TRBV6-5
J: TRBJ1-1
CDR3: CAAGRGRVTEAFF

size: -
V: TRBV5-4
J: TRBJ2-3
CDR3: CASSLGGLAGTSRAGDTQYF

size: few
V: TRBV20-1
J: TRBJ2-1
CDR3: CSARGGEYNEQFF

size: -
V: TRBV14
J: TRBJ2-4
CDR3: CAGSPTGGLAKNIQYF

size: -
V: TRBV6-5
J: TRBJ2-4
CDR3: CASSRPGQGYQYF

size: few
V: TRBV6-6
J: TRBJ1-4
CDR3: CASSPGQGGPSNEKLFF

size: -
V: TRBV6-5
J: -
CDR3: CASYKGGTPTGHEQYF